This T cell receptor beta chain was captured in a study of T-cell memory formation after mild COVID-19. Findings of the study overall: Contracting clones localized mainly to CM and EM when CD4+ and mainly to EMRA when CD8+.

TCRdb passed the 5' RACE reads through MiXCR, listing each CDR3 protein once. The sample lists roughly 110,000 distinct CDR3 sequences, over 10% seen once, with more than 25% in the top ten. This clonotype turned up a few times. The antigen is not known. The CDR3 sequence is 13 residues long. The V and J ends lost 5 bases and 5 bases respectively, with 13 bases between them. The V gene's germline CDR1 is DFQATT and CDR2 SNEGSKA (reference sequence). The chain combines TRBV20-1 with TRBJ2-1; maybe TRBD2 (6 bases). Sequencing was carried out using PBMCs or a T cell subset sorted from them (not recorded which). This TCR was sampled from an adult woman who had mild COVID-19 (a few samples of this study predate the infection). Cell type and time point are not known. DNA of the CDR3: TGCAGTGCTCCTCAGCGGGCCCACAATGAGCAGTTCTTC. Residues: CSAPQRAHNEQFF.